This T cell receptor beta chain originates from a study of T cells after yellow fever vaccination. Background on the study: Fractions low in cell number were prepared with SMART-Seq v4 Ultra Low Input.

Study results and caveats: Overlap between CD4 and CD8 compartments was detected for a small share of clonotypes. Reappearance after the booster was seen for most primary-vaccination clones, at 96% CD4 and 70% to 90% CD8. Weaker, the secondary response peaked sooner, at day 5 versus 15.

This clonotype was recorded many times. Its antigen is undetermined. The CDR3 runs to 13 residues. Germline CDR1 SGHVS, CDR2 FNYEAQ. The ends were cut back, 5 bases at V and 6 bases at J, with 13 bases in the middle. TCRdb recomputed calls from the 5' RACE reads with MiXCR, one row per CDR3 protein. The table records 300,000 to 350,000 distinct CDR3 sequences, 3% to 4.5% of them present only once. Specimen: PBMCs, collected 5 days after the yellow fever booster vaccination. This chain connects TRBV7-6 to TRBJ1-2; no definite D call. The TCR originated in a man between 18 and 35 years old who received the YFV17D yellow fever vaccine. Here the CDR3 reads CASSTRAGNGYTF. CDR3 coding DNA: TGTGCCAGCAGCACCCGTGCGGGGAATGGCTACACCTTC.